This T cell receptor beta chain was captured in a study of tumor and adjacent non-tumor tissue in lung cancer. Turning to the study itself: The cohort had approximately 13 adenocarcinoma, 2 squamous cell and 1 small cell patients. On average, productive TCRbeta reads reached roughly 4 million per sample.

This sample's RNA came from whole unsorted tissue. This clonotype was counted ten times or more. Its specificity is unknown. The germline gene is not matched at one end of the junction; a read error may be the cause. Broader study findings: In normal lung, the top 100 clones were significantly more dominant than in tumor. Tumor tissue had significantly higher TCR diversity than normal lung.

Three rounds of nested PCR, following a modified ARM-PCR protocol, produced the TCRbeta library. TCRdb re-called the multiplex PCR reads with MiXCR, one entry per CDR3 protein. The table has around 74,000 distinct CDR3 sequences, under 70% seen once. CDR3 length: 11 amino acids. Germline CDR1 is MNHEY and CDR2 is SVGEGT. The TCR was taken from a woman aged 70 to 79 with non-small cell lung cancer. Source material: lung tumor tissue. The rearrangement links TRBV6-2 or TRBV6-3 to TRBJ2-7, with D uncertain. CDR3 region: CASSYLYEQCF. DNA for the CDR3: TGTGCCAGCAGTTACTTATACGAGCAGTGCTTC.